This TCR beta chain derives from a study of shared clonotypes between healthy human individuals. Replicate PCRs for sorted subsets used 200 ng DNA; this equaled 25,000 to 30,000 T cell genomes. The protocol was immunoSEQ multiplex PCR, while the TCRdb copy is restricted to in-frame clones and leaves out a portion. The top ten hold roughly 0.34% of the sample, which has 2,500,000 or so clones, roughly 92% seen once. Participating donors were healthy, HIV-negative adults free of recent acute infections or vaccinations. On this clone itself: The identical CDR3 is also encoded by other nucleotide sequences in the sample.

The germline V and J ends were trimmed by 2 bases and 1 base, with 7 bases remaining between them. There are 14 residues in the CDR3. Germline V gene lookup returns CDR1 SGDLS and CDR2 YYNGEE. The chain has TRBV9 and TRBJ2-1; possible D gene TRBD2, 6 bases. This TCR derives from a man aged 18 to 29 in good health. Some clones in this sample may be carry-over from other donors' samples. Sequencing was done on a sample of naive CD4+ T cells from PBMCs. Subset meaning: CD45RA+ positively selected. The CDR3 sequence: CASSVSGSYNEQFF. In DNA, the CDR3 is TGTGCCAGCAGCGTTAGCGGATCCTACAATGAGCAGTTCTTC. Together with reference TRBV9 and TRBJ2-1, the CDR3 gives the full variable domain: DSGVTQTPKHLITATGQRVTLRCSPRSGDLSVYWYQQSLDQGLQFLIQYYNGEERAKGNILERFSAQQFPDLHSELNLSSLELGDSALYFCASSVSGSYNEQFFGPGTRLTVL.